This is a list of T cell receptor beta chains from one sample in a study of blood T cells in healthy people across ages. TCRdb called the 5' RACE reads again in MiXCR, with one record for every CDR3 protein. Here the sample spans approximately 760,000 distinct CDR3 sequences, roughly 25% being singletons. The data also belong to a second study, concerning T cells of mothers and their children.

Sample: blood. Receptor source: a boy younger than 18 in good health. CDR3s include the opening cysteine and the closing phenylalanine or tryptophan. Fields, in order: V gene, J gene, CDR3 protein.

V: TRBV13; J: NA; CDR3: CASSLQGVEQYF
V: TRBV3-1; J: TRBJ2-2; CDR3: CASSHLQGDGELFF
V: TRBV12-3/TRBV12-4; J: TRBJ2-7; CDR3: CASSPSDRLPFGQYF
V: TRBV3-1; J: TRBJ2-5; CDR3: CASSTQRLAGMKETQYF
V: TRBV18; J: TRBJ1-2; CDR3: CASGGQQDGYGYTF
V: TRBV6-5; J: TRBJ2-2; CDR3: CASSYSTLAAGELFF
V: TRBV5-1; J: TRBJ1-1; CDR3: CASSRSKDTEAFF
V: TRBV7-9; J: TRBJ2-2; CDR3: CASSLVQGDTGELFF
V: TRBV4-1; J: TRBJ2-1; CDR3: CASSQVGQYNEQFF
V: TRBV7-9; J: NA; CDR3: CASSLSLRDEQFF
V: TRBV28; J: TRBJ2-7; CDR3: CASSFGGLAHEQYF
V: TRBV5-1; J: TRBJ1-4; CDR3: CASSLEGQGGEKLFF
V: TRBV10-2; J: TRBJ2-1; CDR3: CAYSNGTGGFNEQFF
V: TRBV6-5; J: TRBJ2-7; CDR3: CASSYPNDAGNSYEQYF
V: TRBV2; J: TRBJ1-4; CDR3: CASSEGAGANEKLFF
V: TRBV29-1; J: TRBJ2-5; CDR3: CSADSGIETQYF
V: TRBV9; J: NA; CDR3: CASSVAGQGQNEQFF
V: TRBV10-1; J: TRBJ2-5; CDR3: CASSQIGGDETQYF
V: TRBV6-2/TRBV6-3; J: TRBJ2-7; CDR3: CASSYSQEIFYEQYF
V: TRBV12-3/TRBV12-4; J: TRBJ1-4; CDR3: CASSSGGWAAFELTNEKLFF
V: TRBV29-1; J: TRBJ1-2; CDR3: CRLPEGARDYGYTF
V: TRBV5-1; J: TRBJ2-7; CDR3: CASSLDLQGAGEQYF
V: TRBV12-3/TRBV12-4; J: TRBJ2-7; CDR3: CASRPGRLTSEQYF
V: TRBV6-6; J: TRBJ2-1; CDR3: CASSYATGLNEQFF
V: TRBV5-1; J: TRBJ2-5; CDR3: CASSLDGGSETQYF
V: TRBV6-1; J: NA; CDR3: CASRQGMAEQFF
V: TRBV6-2/TRBV6-3; J: TRBJ2-5; CDR3: CASSYGFRGTSRETQYF
V: TRBV28; J: TRBJ1-6; CDR3: CASSLQQGIYNSPLHF
V: TRBV7-2; J: TRBJ1-1; CDR3: CASSLHNTEAFF
V: TRBV6-6; J: TRBJ2-5; CDR3: CASRLATDLRETQYF